The T cell receptor beta chain described here comes from a study of spatial heterogeneity in lung cancer. Indicated time point: sample taken at primary tumor resection. Points from the study as a whole: Tumors with more nonsynonymous mutations had more expanded intratumoral alpha and beta TCRs.

The CDR3 consists of 17 residues. Trimming took 5 bases from V and 0 from J; bases not matched to a gene: 9. This clonotype is judged medium-sized. Antigen unknown. TCRdb re-derived calls from the 5' RACE reads in MiXCR, one entry per CDR3 protein. The top ten clones hold under 8.5% of a sample with about 7,400 distinct CDR3 sequences, more than 6.5% of them seen once. Source: lung tumor tissue, taken at surgery. The origin of this receptor is a male donor with early-stage non-small cell lung cancer. V gene TRBV12-3 or TRBV12-4 combines with J gene TRBJ2-5; TRBD2 aligns across 10 bases. The CDR3: CASSTLAGGRYQETQYF. The CDR3 bases are TGTGCCAGCAGTACCTTAGCGGGGGGTCGGTACCAAGAGACCCAGTACTTC.